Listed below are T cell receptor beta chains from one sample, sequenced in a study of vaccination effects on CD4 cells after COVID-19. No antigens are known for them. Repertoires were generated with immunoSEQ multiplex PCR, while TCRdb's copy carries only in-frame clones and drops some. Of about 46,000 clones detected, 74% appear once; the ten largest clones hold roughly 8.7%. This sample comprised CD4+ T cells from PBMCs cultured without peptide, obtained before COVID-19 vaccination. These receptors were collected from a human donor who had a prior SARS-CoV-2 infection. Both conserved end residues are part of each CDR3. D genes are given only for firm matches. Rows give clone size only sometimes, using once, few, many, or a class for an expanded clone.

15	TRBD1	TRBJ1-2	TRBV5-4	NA	TGTGCCAGCAGCTTGGTATCCGGACAGGAGTATGGCTACACCTTC	CASSLVSGQEYGYTF
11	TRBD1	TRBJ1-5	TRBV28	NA	TGTGCCAGCAGTTTAACAGGGGTAGGGCATTTT	CASSLTGVGHF
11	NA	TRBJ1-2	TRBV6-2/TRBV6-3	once	TGTGCCAGCAGTCCGGGGTCTGGCTACACCTTC	CASSPGSGYTF
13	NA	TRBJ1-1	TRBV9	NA	TGTGCCAGCAGCGTAGGGCCCAACACTGAAGCTTTCTTT	CASSVGPNTEAFF
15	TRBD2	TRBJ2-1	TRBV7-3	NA	TGTGCCAGCAGTCGAAGCGGGAGTTTTTACAATGAGCAGTTCTTC	CASSRSGSFYNEQFF
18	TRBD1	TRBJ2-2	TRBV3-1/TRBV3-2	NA	TGTGCCAGCAGCCGCTGGGGACAGCTGAAATTGAACACCGGGGAGCTGTTTTTT	CASSRWGQLKLNTGELFF
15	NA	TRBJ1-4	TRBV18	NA	TGTGCCAGCTCACCAGGCTGGGCAACTAATGAAAAACTGTTTTTT	CASSPGWATNEKLFF
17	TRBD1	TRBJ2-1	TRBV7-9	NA	TGTGCCAGCAGCCCCATAACCGGGACAGGATCCTACAATGAGCAGTTCTTC	CASSPITGTGSYNEQFF
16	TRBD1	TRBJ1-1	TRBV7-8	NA	TGTGCCAGCAGCTTAGTGCCGAGGACAGGGGGTGCCGGAGCTTTCTTT	CASSLVPRTGGAGAFF
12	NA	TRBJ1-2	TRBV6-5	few	TGTGCCAGCGCACCAAGTAACTATGGCTACACCTTC	CASAPSNYGYTF
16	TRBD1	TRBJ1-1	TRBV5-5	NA	TGTGCCAGCAGCTTCCCCGACAGGGCGCTTAACACTGAAGCTTTCTTT	CASSFPDRALNTEAFF
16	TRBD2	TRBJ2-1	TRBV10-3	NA	TGTGCCATCAGTGCCGAACTAGCGGGAGTTAACAATGAGCAGTTCTTC	CAISAELAGVNNEQFF
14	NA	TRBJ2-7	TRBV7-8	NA	TGTGCCACCATAGATCGAAGGGCCTCTAACGAGCAGTACTTC	CATIDRRASNEQYF
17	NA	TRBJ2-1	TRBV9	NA	TGTGCCAGCAGCGGCCAATCAGCCGGCCAGGGCTACAATGAGCAGTTCTTC	CASSGQSAGQGYNEQFF
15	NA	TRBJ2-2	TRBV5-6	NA	TGTGCCAGCAGCTTGCTGGGGGAGAACACCGGGGAGCTGTTTTTT	CASSLLGENTGELFF
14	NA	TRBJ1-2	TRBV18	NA	TGTGCCAGCTCACCACGGGGTGTGGGCTATGGCTACACCTTC	CASSPRGVGYGYTF
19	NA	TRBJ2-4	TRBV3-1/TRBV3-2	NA	TGTGCCAGCAGCCAAGTGCGGAACGAGGGGCGCGGGGTCAAAAACATTCAGTACTTC	CASSQVRNEGRGVKNIQYF
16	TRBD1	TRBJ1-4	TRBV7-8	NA	TGTGCCAGCAGCCCCCGCCGGACAGGGGTTAATGAAAAACTGTTTTTT	CASSPRRTGVNEKLFF
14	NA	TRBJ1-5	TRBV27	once	TGTGCCAGCAGTTTCCGAGGTAGCAATCAGCCCCAGCATTTT	CASSFRGSNQPQHF
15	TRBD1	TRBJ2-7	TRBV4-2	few	TGTGCCAGCAGCCAAGACGGGACAGGGGTCTACGAGCAGTACTTC	CASSQDGTGVYEQYF
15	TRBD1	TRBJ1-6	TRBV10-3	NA	TGTGCCATCAGCCCCGAGACAGGGGGCGATTCACCCCTCCACTTT	CAISPETGGDSPLHF
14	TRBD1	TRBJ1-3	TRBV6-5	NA	TGTGCCAGCAGCCGGGAGGGGGCCAGAAACACCATATATTTT	CASSREGARNTIYF
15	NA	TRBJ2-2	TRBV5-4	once	TGTGCCAGCAGCTTGGAGGCCGAGGGCACCGGGGAGCTGTTTTTT	CASSLEAEGTGELFF
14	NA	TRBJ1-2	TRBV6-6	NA	TGTGCCAGCAGTGACCAGGGTATTGACTATGGCTACACCTTC	CASSDQGIDYGYTF
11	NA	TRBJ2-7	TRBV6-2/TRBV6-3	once	TGTGCCAGCAGTTACCGTCTCGAGCAGTACTTC	CASSYRLEQYF
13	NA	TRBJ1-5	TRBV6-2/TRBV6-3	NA	TGTGCCAGCAGTTATACAGGGCATCAGCCCCAGCATTTT	CASSYTGHQPQHF
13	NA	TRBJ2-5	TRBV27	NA	TGTGCCAGCAGCCCCCAAGGCGAGTTCCCCCAGTACTTC	CASSPQGEFPQYF
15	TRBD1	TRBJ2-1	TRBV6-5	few	TGTGCCAGCAAGCGGACAGGGCCCTTCGACAATGAGCAGTTCTTC	CASKRTGPFDNEQFF
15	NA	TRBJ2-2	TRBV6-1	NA	TGTGCCAGCAGTGAAGTCCCGGGAGTAGGCGGGGAGCTGTTTTTT	CASSEVPGVGGELFF
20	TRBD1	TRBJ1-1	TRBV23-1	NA	TGCGCCAGCAGCGTGACTCGGGACAGGGGTTTGGATGATCAAGGTTGCGAAGCTTTCTTT	CASSVTRDRGLDDQGCEAFF
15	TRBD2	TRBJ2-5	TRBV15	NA	TGTGCCACCAGCAGAGGGACTAGCGGTCAAGAGACCCAGTACTTC	CATSRGTSGQETQYF
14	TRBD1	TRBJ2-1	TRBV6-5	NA	TGTGCCAGTTCTAGGGACAGGGGGAGGAATGAGCAGTTCTTC	CASSRDRGRNEQFF
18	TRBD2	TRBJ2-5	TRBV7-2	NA	TGTGCCAGCAGCTTAGATCTTGGGCTAGCGGACGGGGGGGAGACCCAGTACTTC	CASSLDLGLADGGETQYF
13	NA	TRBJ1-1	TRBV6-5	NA	TGTGCCAGCAGATGGGGACGGGACACTGAAGCTTTCTTT	CASRWGRDTEAFF
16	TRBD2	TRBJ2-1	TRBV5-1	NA	TGCGCCAGCAGCTTGTCCCCTAGCGGGGGGGCCTTTGAGCAGTTCTTC	CASSLSPSGGAFEQFF
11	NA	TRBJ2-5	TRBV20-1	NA	TGCAGTGCTTTCGAGCGAGAGACCCAGTACTTC	CSAFERETQYF
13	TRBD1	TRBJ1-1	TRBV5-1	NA	TGCGCCAGCAGCCCGGACAGGGTTACTGAAGCTTTCTTT	CASSPDRVTEAFF
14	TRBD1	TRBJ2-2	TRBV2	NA	TGTGCCAGCAGTGAGGACAGGGGGGCCGGGGAGCTGTTTTTT	CASSEDRGAGELFF
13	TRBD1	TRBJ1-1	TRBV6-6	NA	TGTGCCAGCGAGGGGGCTGGGGACACTGAAGCTTTCTTT	CASEGAGDTEAFF
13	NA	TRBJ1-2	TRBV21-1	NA	TGTGCCAGACACAGGGGGCGCCGTTCGGGCTACACCTTC	CARHRGRRSGYTF
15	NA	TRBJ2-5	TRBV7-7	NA	TGTGCTAGCAGCTCGACGGGAACAGTAGAAGAGACCCAGTACTTC	CASSSTGTVEETQYF
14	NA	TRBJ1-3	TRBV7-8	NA	TGTGCCAGCAGCTCAGGGGAACTCGGAAACACCATATATTTT	CASSSGELGNTIYF
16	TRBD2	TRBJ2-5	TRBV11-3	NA	TGTGCCAGCAGCGCCTCGCGGGGCGGGAGGGGAGAGACCCAGTACTTC	CASSASRGGRGETQYF
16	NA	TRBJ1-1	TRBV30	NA	TGTGCCTGGAGTGTACTGCGGGGTAGGGTGAACACTGAAGCTTTCTTT	CAWSVLRGRVNTEAFF
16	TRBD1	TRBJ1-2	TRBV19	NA	TGTGCCAGTAGTATCTCCCGACAGGGGGCACGCTATGGCTACACCTTC	CASSISRQGARYGYTF
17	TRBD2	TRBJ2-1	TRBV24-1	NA	TGTGCCACCAGTGATCCCTTGGGGACTAGCGGGAGCGATGAGCAGTTCTTC	CATSDPLGTSGSDEQFF
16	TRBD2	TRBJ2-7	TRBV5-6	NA	TGTGCCAGCAGCCTCACCTTCGGGACTACCCTATCACAGCAGTACTTC	CASSLTFGTTLSQQYF
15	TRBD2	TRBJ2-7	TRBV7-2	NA	TGTGCCAGCAGCTTAGAACTAGCGGGTTCCTACGAGCAGTACTTC	CASSLELAGSYEQYF
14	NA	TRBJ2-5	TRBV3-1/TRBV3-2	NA	TGTGCCAGCAGCCTCGGGGGACTCCAAGAGACCCAGTACTTC	CASSLGGLQETQYF
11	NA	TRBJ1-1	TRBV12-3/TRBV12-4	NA	TGTGCCAGCATCCTATACACTGAAGCTTTCTTT	CASILYTEAFF
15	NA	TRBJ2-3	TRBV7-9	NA	TGTGCCAGCAGCTTGACGGGGGCCAGCACAGATACGCAGTATTTT	CASSLTGASTDTQYF
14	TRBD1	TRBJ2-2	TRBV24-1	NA	TGTGCCACCAGTGCAGGGGGGAACACCGGGGAGCTGTTTTTT	CATSAGGNTGELFF